Reported below is one T cell receptor beta chain. The germline gene is not matched at one end of the junction; a read error may be the cause. The CDR3 has 13 residues. Germline lookup yields CDR1 SEHNR and CDR2 FQNEAQ (reference sequence). The PCR had 60 Vbeta and 13 Jbeta primers. The protocol was immunoSEQ multiplex PCR, while the TCRdb copy is restricted to in-frame clones and leaves out a portion. The table records about 150,000 clones, 75% to 80% of them present only once. This entry is derived from a study of cytomegalovirus exposure and HLA in healthy donors. The sequence derives from a man aged 35-49 years in good health and CMV-seropositive. The gene calls are TRBV7-9 and TRBJ2-7, with 8 positions matching TRBD1. Source material: PBMCs. The CDR3 region is CSSSPGQVGGQYF. CDR3 DNA: TGTTCCAGCAGCCCGGGACAGGTTGGGGGGCAGTACTTC. The whole variable domain, remainder taken from reference TRBV7-9 and TRBJ2-7, is DTGVSQNPRHKITKRGQNVTFRCDPISEHNRLYWYRQTLGQGPEFLTYFQNEAQLEKSRLLSDRFSAERPKGSFSTLEIQRTEQGDSAMYLCSSSPGQVGGQYFGPGTRLTVT.